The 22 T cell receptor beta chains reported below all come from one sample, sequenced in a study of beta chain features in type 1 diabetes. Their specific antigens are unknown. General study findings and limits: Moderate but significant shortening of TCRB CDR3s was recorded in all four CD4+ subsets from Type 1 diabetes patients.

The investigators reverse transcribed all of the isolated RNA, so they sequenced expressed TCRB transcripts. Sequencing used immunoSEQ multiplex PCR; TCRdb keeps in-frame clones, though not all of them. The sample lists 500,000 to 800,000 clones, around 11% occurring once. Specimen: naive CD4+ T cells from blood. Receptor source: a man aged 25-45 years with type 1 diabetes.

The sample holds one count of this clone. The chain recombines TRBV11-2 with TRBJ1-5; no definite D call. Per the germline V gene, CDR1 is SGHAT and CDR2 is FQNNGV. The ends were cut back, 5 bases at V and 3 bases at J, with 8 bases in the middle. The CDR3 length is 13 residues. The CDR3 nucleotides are TGTGCCAGCAGCAGAGGGCCCAATCAGCCCCAGCATTTT. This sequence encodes CASSRGPNQPQHF.

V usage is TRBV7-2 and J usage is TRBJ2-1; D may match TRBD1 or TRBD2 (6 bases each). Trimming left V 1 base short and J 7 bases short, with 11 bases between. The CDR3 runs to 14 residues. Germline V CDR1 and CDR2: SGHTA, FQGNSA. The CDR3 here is CASSLERGRNEQFF. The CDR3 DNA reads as TGTGCCAGCAGCTTAGAAAGGGGGAGGAATGAGCAGTTCTTC.

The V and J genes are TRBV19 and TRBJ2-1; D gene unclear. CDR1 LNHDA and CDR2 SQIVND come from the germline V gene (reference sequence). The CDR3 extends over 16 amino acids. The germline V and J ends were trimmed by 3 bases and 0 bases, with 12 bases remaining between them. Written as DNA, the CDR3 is TGTGCCAGTAGTATTTCAAGCGCCAGCTCCTACAATGAGCAGTTCTTC. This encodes CASSISSASSYNEQFF.

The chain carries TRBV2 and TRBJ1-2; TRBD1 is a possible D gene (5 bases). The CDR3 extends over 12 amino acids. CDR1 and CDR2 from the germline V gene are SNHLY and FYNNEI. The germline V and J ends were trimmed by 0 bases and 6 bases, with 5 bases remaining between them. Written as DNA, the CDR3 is TGTGCCAGCAGTGAAGCCAGGGATGGCTACACCTTC. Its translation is CASSEARDGYTF.

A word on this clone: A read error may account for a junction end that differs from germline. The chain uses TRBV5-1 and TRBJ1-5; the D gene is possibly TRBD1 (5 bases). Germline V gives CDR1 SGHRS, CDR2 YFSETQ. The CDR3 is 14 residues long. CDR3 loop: CASSSSTDNQPQHF. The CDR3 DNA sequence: TGTGCCAGCAGCTCCTCGACAGACAATCAGCCCCAGCATTTT.

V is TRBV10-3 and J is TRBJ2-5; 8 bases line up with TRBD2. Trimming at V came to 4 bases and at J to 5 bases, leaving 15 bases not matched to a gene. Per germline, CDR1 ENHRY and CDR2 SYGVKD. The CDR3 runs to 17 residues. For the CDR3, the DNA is TGTGCCATCAGTGGGGCACAGCTAGCGGGCATGAATGAGACCCAGTACTTC. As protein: CAISGAQLAGMNETQYF.

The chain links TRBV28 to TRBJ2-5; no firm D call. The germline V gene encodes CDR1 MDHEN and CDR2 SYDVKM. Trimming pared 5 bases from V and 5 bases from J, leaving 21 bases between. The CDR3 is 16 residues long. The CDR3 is CASSPLTGSKWETQYF. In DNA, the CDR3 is TGTGCCAGCAGTCCCCTAACCGGGTCCAAGTGGGAGACCCAGTACTTC.

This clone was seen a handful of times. CDR3 in DNA: TGTGCCAGCAGCTTAACGGACTTCGAAGCTTTCTTT. This encodes CASSLTDFEAFF. The chain has TRBV7-8 and TRBJ1-1, with D hard to call. Trimming pared 2 bases from V and 8 bases from J, leaving 9 bases between. Germline CDR1 SGHVS, CDR2 FQNEAQ. The CDR3 loop spans 12 amino acids.

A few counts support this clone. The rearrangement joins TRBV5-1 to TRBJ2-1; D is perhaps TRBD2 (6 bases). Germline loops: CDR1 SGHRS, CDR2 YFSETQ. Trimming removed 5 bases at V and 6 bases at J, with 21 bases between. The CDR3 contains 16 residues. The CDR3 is CASRPGPQLAGNEQFF. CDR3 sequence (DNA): TGCGCCAGCAGACCTGGCCCCCAACTAGCAGGCAATGAGCAGTTCTTC. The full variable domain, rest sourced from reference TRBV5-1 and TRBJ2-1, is KAGVTQTPRYLIKTRGQQVTLSCSPISGHRSVSWYQQTPGQGLQFLFEYFSETQRNKGNFPGRFSGRQFSNSRSEMNVSTLELGDSALYLCASRPGPQLAGNEQFFGPGTRLTVL.

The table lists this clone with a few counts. CDR3 nucleotide sequence: TGCGCCAGCAGCTTGGTTCCGCGTACCTCTGGGGCCAACGTCCTGACTTTC. This gives the protein CASSLVPRTSGANVLTF. The V call is TRBV5-1, the J call TRBJ2-6; the D is unclear. CDR3 length equals 17 residues. Trimming cost V 0 bases and J 0 bases, with 10 bases left between them. Germline CDR1 SGHRS, CDR2 YFSETQ.

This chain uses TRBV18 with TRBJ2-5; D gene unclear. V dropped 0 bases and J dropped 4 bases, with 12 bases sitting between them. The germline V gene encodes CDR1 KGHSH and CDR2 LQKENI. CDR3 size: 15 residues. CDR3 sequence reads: CASSPPALTGETQYF. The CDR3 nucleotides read TGTGCCAGCTCACCACCCGCTCTTACCGGAGAGACCCAGTACTTC.

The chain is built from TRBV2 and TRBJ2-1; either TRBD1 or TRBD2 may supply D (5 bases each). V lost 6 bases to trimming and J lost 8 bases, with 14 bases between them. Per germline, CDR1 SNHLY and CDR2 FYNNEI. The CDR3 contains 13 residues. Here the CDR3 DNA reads TGTGCCAGCAGGGGGCTAGCTAGCTATGAGCAGTTCTTC. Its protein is CASRGLASYEQFF.

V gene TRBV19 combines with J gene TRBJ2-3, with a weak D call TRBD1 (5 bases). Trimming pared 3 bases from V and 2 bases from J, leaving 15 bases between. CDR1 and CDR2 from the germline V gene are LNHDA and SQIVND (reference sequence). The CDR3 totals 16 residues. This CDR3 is CASSMGQGLSTDTQYF. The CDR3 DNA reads TGTGCCAGTAGTATGGGGCAGGGCCTTTCCACAGATACGCAGTATTTT.

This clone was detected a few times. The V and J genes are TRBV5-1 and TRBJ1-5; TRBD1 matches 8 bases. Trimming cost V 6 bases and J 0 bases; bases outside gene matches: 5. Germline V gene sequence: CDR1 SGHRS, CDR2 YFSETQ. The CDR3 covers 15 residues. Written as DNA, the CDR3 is TGCGCCAGCACCCTGACAGGGGATAGCAATCAGCCCCAGCATTTT. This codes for CASTLTGDSNQPQHF.

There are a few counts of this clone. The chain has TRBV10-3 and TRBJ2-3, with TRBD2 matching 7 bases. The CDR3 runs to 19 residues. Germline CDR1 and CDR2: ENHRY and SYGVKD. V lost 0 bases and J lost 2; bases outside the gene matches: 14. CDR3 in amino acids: CAISESTVGLGETTDTQYF. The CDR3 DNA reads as TGTGCCATCAGTGAGTCGACTGTAGGACTAGGGGAGACCACAGATACGCAGTATTTT.

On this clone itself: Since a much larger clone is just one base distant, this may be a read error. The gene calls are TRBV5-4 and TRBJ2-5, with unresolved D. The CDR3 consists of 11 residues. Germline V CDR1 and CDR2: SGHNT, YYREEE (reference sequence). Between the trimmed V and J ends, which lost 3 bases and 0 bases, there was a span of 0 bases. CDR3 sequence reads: CASSYQETQYF. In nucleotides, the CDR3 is TGTGCCAGCAGCTACCAAGAGACCCAGTACTTC.

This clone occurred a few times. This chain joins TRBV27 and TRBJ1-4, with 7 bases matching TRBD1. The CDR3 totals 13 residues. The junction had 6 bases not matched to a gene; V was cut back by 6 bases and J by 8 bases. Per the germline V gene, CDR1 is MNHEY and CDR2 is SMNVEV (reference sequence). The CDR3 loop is CASSRQGDEKLFF. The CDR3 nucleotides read TGTGCCAGCAGCCGACAGGGTGACGAAAAACTGTTTTTT. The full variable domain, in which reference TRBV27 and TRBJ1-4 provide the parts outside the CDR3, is EAQVTQNPRYLITVTGKKLTVTCSQNMNHEYMSWYRQDPGLGLRQIYYSMNVEVTDKGDVPEGYKVSRKEKRNFPLILESPSPNQTSLYFCASSRQGDEKLFFGSGTQLSVL.

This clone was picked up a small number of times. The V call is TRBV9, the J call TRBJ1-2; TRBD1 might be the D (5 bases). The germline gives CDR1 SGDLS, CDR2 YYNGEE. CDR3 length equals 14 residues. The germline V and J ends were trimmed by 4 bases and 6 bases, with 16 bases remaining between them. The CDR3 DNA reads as TGTGCCAGCAGCCTTGAAGGAGGGGTAAATGGCTACACCTTC. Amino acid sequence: CASSLEGGVNGYTF.

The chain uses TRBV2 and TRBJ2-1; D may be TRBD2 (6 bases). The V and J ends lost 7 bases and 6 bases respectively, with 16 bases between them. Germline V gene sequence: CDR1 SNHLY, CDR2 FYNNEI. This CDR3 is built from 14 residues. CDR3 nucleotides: TGTGCCAGCAAGGGCGGCGGGCGGGGCAATGAGCAGTTCTTC. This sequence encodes CASKGGGRGNEQFF.

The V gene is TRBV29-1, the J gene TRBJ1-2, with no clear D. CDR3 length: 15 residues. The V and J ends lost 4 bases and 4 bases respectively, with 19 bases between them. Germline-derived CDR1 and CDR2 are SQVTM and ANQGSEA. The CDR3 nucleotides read TGCAGCGTTGGATTAAGGCAGGCGAAGTTCTATGGCTACACCTTC. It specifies CSVGLRQAKFYGYTF.

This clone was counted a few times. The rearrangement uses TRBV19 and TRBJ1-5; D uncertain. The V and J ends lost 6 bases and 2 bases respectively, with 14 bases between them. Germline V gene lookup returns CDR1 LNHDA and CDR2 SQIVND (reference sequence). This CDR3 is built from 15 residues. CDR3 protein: CASRMKSRGNQPQHF. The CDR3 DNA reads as TGTGCCAGTAGAATGAAGAGTCGTGGCAATCAGCCCCAGCATTTT.

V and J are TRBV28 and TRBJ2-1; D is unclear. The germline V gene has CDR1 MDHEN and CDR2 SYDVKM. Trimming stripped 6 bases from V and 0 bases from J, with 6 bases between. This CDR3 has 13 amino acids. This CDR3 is CASSSASYNEQFF. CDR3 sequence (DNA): TGTGCCAGCAGCAGTGCCTCCTACAATGAGCAGTTCTTC.